Below are 26 T cell receptor beta chains sequenced from a single sample in a study of blood T cell repertoires in COVID-19. Sequencing was performed with immunoSEQ multiplex PCR; in TCRdb, only in-frame clones are kept and a portion is missing. This sample carries 180,000 or so clones, approximately 87% of them seen once, and the ten largest clones take 3.7%. The sequenced sample consisted of peripheral blood. Every receptor here comes from a man between 18 and 29 years old with active or convalescent COVID-19.

The chain links TRBV5-4 to TRBJ2-3; D might be TRBD1 (5 bases). V gave up 0 bases and J gave up 2 bases, with 7 bases separating them. The CDR3 extends over 14 amino acids. Germline CDR1 reads SGHNT; CDR2 reads YYREEE (reference sequence). CDR3 sequence (DNA): TGTGCCAGCAGCTTGGGACAGTTCACAGATACGCAGTATTTT. Translated, it gives CASSLGQFTDTQYF.

The chain is built from TRBV5-4 and TRBJ2-2; TRBD2 matches at 9 bases. Germline V gene data show CDR1 as SGHNT and CDR2 as YYREEE (reference sequence). Trimming took 1 base from V and 6 from J; bases not matched to a gene: 4. This CDR3 spans 15 amino acids. The DNA of the CDR3 is TGTGCCAGCAGCTTGAGGGGACTAGCATCCGGGGAGCTGTTTTTT. It specifies CASSLRGLASGELFF.

This chain connects TRBV7-3 to TRBJ2-1; 7 nucleotides match TRBD2. Germline CDR1 reads SGHTA; CDR2 reads FQGTGA. V was clipped by 3 bases and J by 4 bases; unmatched bases: 6. This CDR3 has 15 residues. The CDR3 region is CASSFSSGAYNEQFF. The CDR3 bases are TGTGCCAGCAGCTTTTCTAGCGGAGCATACAATGAGCAGTTCTTC.

The CDR3: CASSQGTATEAFF. The DNA for the CDR3 is TGTGCCAGCAGCCAAGGGACAGCCACTGAAGCTTTCTTT. The gene calls are TRBV3-1 (or the pseudogene TRBV3-2) and TRBJ1-1; maybe TRBD1 (6 bases). V lost 1 base, J lost 4 bases, and 7 bases lay in between. Germline V lookup: CDR1 LGHDT, CDR2 YNNKEL (reference sequence). This CDR3 is 13 amino acids long.

V usage is TRBV9 and J usage is TRBJ2-3, with D perhaps matching TRBD2 (6 bases). V was pared by 3 bases and J by 4 bases, with 12 bases between. The CDR3 loop spans 14 amino acids. Germline V lookup: CDR1 SGDLS, CDR2 YYNGEE. The CDR3 region is CASSAGSPADTQYF. The CDR3 nucleotides are TGTGCCAGCAGCGCCGGGAGCCCGGCAGATACGCAGTATTTT.

V and J are TRBV3-1 (or the pseudogene TRBV3-2) and TRBJ1-2; possible D gene TRBD1, 6 bases. The V gene lost 2 bases and the J gene lost 4 bases, with 11 bases spanning the gap. The CDR3 extends over 14 amino acids. CDR1 LGHDT and CDR2 YNNKEL come from the germline V gene (reference sequence). The CDR3 reads CASSQFATGYGYTF. Written as DNA, the CDR3 is TGTGCCAGCAGCCAATTTGCGACAGGCTATGGCTACACCTTC.

This clone was detected once. CDR3 in DNA: TGTGCCAGCAGCCAAGATCCAGGGCAGAAAGAGACCCAGTACTTC. Residues: CASSQDPGQKETQYF. The chain is built from TRBV3-1 (or the pseudogene TRBV3-2) and TRBJ2-5; perhaps TRBD1 as D (5 bases). V gave up 0 bases and J gave up 3 bases, with 11 bases separating them. Looked up from germline, CDR1 is LGHDT and CDR2 is YNNKEL (reference sequence). The CDR3 has 15 residues.

This chain joins TRBV5-6 and TRBJ1-1, with TRBD1 identical over 8 bases. This CDR3 has 14 residues. Unmatched junction bases numbered 2, after V lost 1 base and J lost 3 bases. CDR1 is SGHDT and CDR2 is YYEEEE in the germline V gene. CDR3 coding DNA: TGTGCCAGCAGCTTGTACAGGGGGTACACTGAAGCTTTCTTT. Amino acid sequence: CASSLYRGYTEAFF.

The chain joins TRBV5-1 to TRBJ2-7; tentative D call: TRBD2 (5 bases). Per the germline V gene, CDR1 is SGHRS and CDR2 is YFSETQ. The CDR3 contains 13 residues. The V and J ends lost 2 bases and 0 bases respectively, with 6 bases between them. Here the CDR3 DNA reads TGCGCCAGCAGCTTTGGGAGCTCCTACGAGCAGTACTTC. Residues: CASSFGSSYEQYF.

This clone came up once. J is TRBJ2-7 and V is TRBV7-2; no clear D gene. V lost 2 bases and J 6 bases, leaving 14 bases between the germline ends. This CDR3 spans 14 amino acids. Germline CDR1 and CDR2: SGHTA and FQGNSA. CDR3 region: CASSLTARRAEQYF. The CDR3 DNA reads as TGTGCCAGCAGCTTAACTGCGAGGCGAGCCGAGCAGTACTTC.

The rearrangement links TRBV27 to TRBJ1-2, with 7 bases aligning to TRBD1. The CDR3 loop spans 13 amino acids. CDR1 MNHEY and CDR2 SMNVEV come from the germline V gene (reference sequence). Germline trimming cut 5 bases from V and 2 bases from J; bases unmatched to any gene: 2. The CDR3 bases are TGTGCCAGCAGTGAACAGGGGAACTATGGCTACACCTTC. Protein: CASSEQGNYGYTF.

This chain uses TRBV6-1 with TRBJ1-1, with unresolved D. Trimming removed 2 bases at V and 3 bases at J, with 7 bases between. CDR1 is MNHNS and CDR2 is SASEGT in the germline V gene. The CDR3 is made up of 13 amino acids. As DNA, the CDR3 is TGTGCCAGCAGTGAAAGAATAGACACTGAAGCTTTCTTT. This gives the protein CASSERIDTEAFF.

This chain's CDR3 is CACSPGLAGNYYNEQFF. The CDR3, as DNA: TGTGCCTGTTCCCCAGGACTAGCGGGCAATTACTACAATGAGCAGTTCTTC. The genes are TRBV30 and TRBJ2-1; TRBD2 agrees at 11 bases. The CDR3 has 17 amino acids. V lost 6 bases to trimming and J lost 3 bases; unmatched junction nucleotides: 13. The germline V gene encodes CDR1 GTSNPN and CDR2 SVGIG (reference sequence). Looking up the rest from reference TRBV30 and TRBJ2-1 gives the full variable domain: SQTIHQWPATLVQPVGSPLSLECTVEGTSNPNLYWYRQAAGRGLQLLFYSVGIGQISSEVPQNLSASRPQDRQFILSSKKLLLSDSGFYLCACSPGLAGNYYNEQFFGPGTRLTVL.

The J gene is TRBJ2-3, the V gene TRBV7-9, with D possibly being TRBD2 (5 bases). Trimming took off 7 bases at V and 4 bases at J, with 9 bases between the two ends. Per the germline V gene, CDR1 is SEHNR and CDR2 is FQNEAQ (reference sequence). This CDR3 is built from 12 residues. The chain's CDR3 is CASISSPDTQYF. The CDR3 DNA is TGTGCCAGCATCTCTAGCCCAGATACGCAGTATTTT.

This chain links TRBV5-5 with TRBJ1-1; D is undetermined. The CDR3 runs 15 residues. V lost 0 bases to trimming and J lost 4 bases, with 13 bases between them. CDR1 is SGHKS, CDR2 YYEKEE, per germline (reference sequence). CDR3 in amino acids: CASSLDPGKSTEAFF. CDR3 bases: TGTGCCAGCAGCTTGGACCCAGGTAAAAGCACTGAAGCTTTCTTT.

This clone was seen just once. V gene TRBV6-5 combines with J gene TRBJ2-2; D ambiguous. Germline CDR1 is MNHEY and CDR2 is SVGAGI. The CDR3 has 15 amino acids. Trimming pared 2 bases from V and 4 bases from J, leaving 11 bases between. The CDR3 reads CASSYRVGTTGELFF. DNA for the CDR3: TGTGCCAGCAGTTACCGGGTCGGAACCACCGGGGAGCTGTTTTTT.

The chain has TRBV4-3 and TRBJ2-1, with TRBD2 matching 8 bases. Germline trimming cut 0 bases from V and 7 bases from J; bases unmatched to any gene: 8. The germline CDR1 and CDR2 sequences are LGHNA and YSLEER. This CDR3 is built from 16 residues. The CDR3 nucleotides are TGCGCCAGCAGCCAAGAGATTAGCGGGATACGTAATGAGCAGTTCTTC. Its protein is CASSQEISGIRNEQFF.

This sequence joins TRBV5-1 and TRBJ1-5, with a tentative D call TRBD1 (6 bases). Germline V gene lookup returns CDR1 SGHRS and CDR2 YFSETQ. CDR3 length: 14 residues. The ends were cut back, 0 bases at V and 4 bases at J, with 8 bases in the middle. The CDR3 loop is CASSLEGVNQPQHF. CDR3 DNA sequence: TGCGCCAGCAGCTTGGAGGGGGTTAATCAGCCCCAGCATTTT.

The chain combines TRBV15 with TRBJ2-7; TRBD2 agrees at 13 bases. J was trimmed by 6 bases and V by 3 bases; bases with no gene match: 11. Germline assignment: CDR1 LNHNV and CDR2 YYDKDF (reference sequence). CDR3 size: 17 residues. The CDR3 is CATSRGTSGTIRTEQYF. Here the CDR3 DNA reads TGTGCCACCAGCAGGGGGACTAGCGGGACCATACGGACCGAGCAGTACTTC.

V usage is TRBV7-9 and J usage is TRBJ1-5; D is possibly TRBD1 (6 bases). V was pared by 1 base and J by 3 bases, with 10 bases between. Per germline, CDR1 SEHNR and CDR2 FQNEAQ (reference sequence). This CDR3 spans 15 amino acids. Written as DNA, the CDR3 is TGTGCCAGCAGCTTAGAGCCGGGACACAATCAGCCCCAGCATTTT. Protein sequence: CASSLEPGHNQPQHF.

This chain joins TRBV3-1 (or the pseudogene TRBV3-2) and TRBJ2-7, with 11 bases matching TRBD2. The trim removed 0 bases at V and 2 bases at J, leaving 3 bases unmatched. Germline-derived CDR1 and CDR2 are LGHDT and YNNKEL (reference sequence). This CDR3 has 16 amino acids. The CDR3 spells CASSQERLAGPYEQYF. DNA of the CDR3: TGTGCCAGCAGCCAAGAACGACTAGCGGGACCCTACGAGCAGTACTTC.

This chain links TRBV12-3 or TRBV12-4 with TRBJ1-1; TRBD1 aligns across 8 bases. The V and J ends lost 7 bases and 14 bases, in that order; junction bases with no gene match: 9. This CDR3 is built from 11 residues. The CDR3 is CASTVDRDVFF. CDR3 DNA: TGTGCCAGCACCGTGGACAGGGATGTCTTCTTT.

This clone has just a few counts. CDR3 DNA sequence: TGCGCCAGCAGCCTGGGCGGCGGTAAAACCTCCTACGAGCAGTACTTC. This sequence encodes CASSLGGGKTSYEQYF. This chain joins TRBV5-1 and TRBJ2-7; unclear D gene. The germline V gene has CDR1 SGHRS and CDR2 YFSETQ. This CDR3 spans 16 amino acids. Trimming shortened V by 4 bases and J by 0 bases, and 17 bases separated the two germline ends.

The J gene is TRBJ1-1, the V gene TRBV5-4; 8 nucleotides match TRBD1. The CDR3 runs 15 residues. CDR1 is SGHNT and CDR2 is YYREEE in the germline V gene (reference sequence). Germline trimming cut 4 bases from V and 1 base from J; bases unmatched to any gene: 6. CDR3 in DNA: TGTGCCAGCAGCCGTGGCGGACAGGGGAACACTGAAGCTTTCTTT. As protein: CASSRGGQGNTEAFF.

The rearrangement joins TRBV4-1 to TRBJ1-2; TRBD1 agrees at 9 bases. The CDR3 runs to 16 residues. The V gene's germline CDR1 is MGHRA and CDR2 YSYEKL. Unmatched junction bases numbered 3, after V lost 0 bases and J lost 1 base. The CDR3 protein is CASSQEPGQGNYGYTF. DNA for the CDR3: TGCGCCAGCAGCCAAGAGCCGGGACAGGGTAACTATGGCTACACCTTC.

V gene TRBV19 combines with J gene TRBJ2-5, with TRBD1 matching over 7 bases. The trim removed 5 bases at V and 5 bases at J, leaving 11 bases unmatched. The CDR3 is 15 amino acids. Germline-derived CDR1 and CDR2 are LNHDA and SQIVND (reference sequence). The CDR3 loop is CASSSQQGSRETQYF. The DNA of the CDR3 is TGTGCCAGTAGTTCACAACAGGGGAGTAGGGAGACCCAGTACTTC.